The 2 T cell receptor beta chains listed next were all sequenced from one sample in a study of CD8 T cells in Susac syndrome. RNA was extracted with the RNeasy kit, and a quantity of about 0.5 to 1 ug was reverse transcribed using random hexamers. One entry per CDR3 protein results from TCRdb running MiXCR on the immunoSEQ multiplex PCR reads. This table has fewer than 350,000 distinct CDR3 sequences, around 89% appearing once. Material for sequencing was CD8+ T cells from PBMCs. The receptors were sampled from a human donor with multiple sclerosis.

V and J are TRBV24-1 and TRBJ2-5, with 7 bases that match TRBD1. The CDR3 length is 17 residues. Trimming cost V 1 base and J 1 base; bases outside gene matches: 8. CDR1 and CDR2 (germline): KGHDR, SFDVKD. The DNA for the CDR3 is TGTGCCACCAGTGATTTTACCACAGGGGACACCCAAGAGACCCAGTACTTC. Translated, it gives CATSDFTTGDTQETQYF.

V and J are TRBV20-1 and TRBJ2-3; 14 bases align to TRBD2. In germline, CDR1 is DFQATT, CDR2 SNEGSKA (reference sequence). This CDR3 is 15 amino acids long. Losses at the gene ends were 7 bases for V and 1 base for J; bases not matched to a gene: 4. The CDR3 DNA follows: TGCAGTGTTAGGGGACTAGCGGGGGGCACAGATACGCAGTATTTT. Translation: CSVRGLAGGTDTQYF.